This TCR beta chain is drawn from a study of T cell repertoires in cytomegalovirus infection. Study-wide context: Public TCR beta signatures provided an indication of both CMV infection and a matching HLA type. Study observations and caveats: In two of eight donors, the top clonotype was HLA-C-restricted CMV-specific.

One entry per CDR3 protein results from TCRdb running MiXCR on the reads. The sample lists fewer than 300,000 distinct CDR3 sequences; about 26% were seen once. This clonotype has just a few counts. As yet, its antigen is unknown. The TCR comes from a human donor in good health (CMV status not recorded). Some clones in this sample may be carry-over from other donors' samples. The sample was PBMCs.

The DNA of the CDR3 is TGTGCCAGCAGCTCGACGGTGAGGGGGCGCACTGAAGCTTTCTTT. Residues: CASSSTVRGRTEAFF. The chain links TRBV5-6 to TRBJ1-1, with 7 bases lining up with TRBD1. Germline lookup yields CDR1 SGHDT and CDR2 YYEEEE. V was clipped by 3 bases and J by 4 bases; unmatched bases: 9. The CDR3 runs 15 residues.